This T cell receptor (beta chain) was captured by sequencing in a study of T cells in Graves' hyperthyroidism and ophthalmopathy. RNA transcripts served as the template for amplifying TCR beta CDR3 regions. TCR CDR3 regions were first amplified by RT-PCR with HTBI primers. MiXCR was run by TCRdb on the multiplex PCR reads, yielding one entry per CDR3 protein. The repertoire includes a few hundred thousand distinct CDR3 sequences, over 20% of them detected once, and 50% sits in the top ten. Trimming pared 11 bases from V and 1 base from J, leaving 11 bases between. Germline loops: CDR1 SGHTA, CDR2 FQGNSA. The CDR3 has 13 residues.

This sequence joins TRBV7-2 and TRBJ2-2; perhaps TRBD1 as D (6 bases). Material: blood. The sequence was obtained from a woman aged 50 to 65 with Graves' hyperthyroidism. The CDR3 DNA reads TGTGCCGTGGGGGCTTGGAACACCGGGGAGCTGTTTTTT. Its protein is CAVGAWNTGELFF.